These 13 T cell receptor beta chains came from one sample sequenced in a study of control samples from healthy donors and cancer patients. The repertoire was sequenced with immunoSEQ multiplex PCR; TCRdb's copy has only in-frame clones and lacks some. The data hold around 200,000 clones, with about 95% observed a single time. Specimen: blood. These receptors were taken from a man in his forties or fifties in good health.

The table lists this clone with a count of one. V usage is TRBV19 and J usage is TRBJ1-5, with D uncertain. The CDR3 consists of 17 residues. Trimming left V 2 bases short and J 4 bases short, with 18 bases between. Germline V lookup: CDR1 LNHDA, CDR2 SQIVND (reference sequence). CDR3 in amino acids: CASSITSGGGGNQPQHF. The CDR3 nucleotides are TGTGCCAGTAGTATAACTTCTGGAGGCGGTGGAAATCAGCCCCAGCATTTT.

The V and J genes are TRBV6-5 and TRBJ1-1, with D possibly matching TRBD1 (6 bases). This CDR3 region has 14 residues. Trimming removed 6 bases from V and 0 bases from J, with 11 bases in between. Looked up from germline, CDR1 is MNHEY and CDR2 is SVGAGI. The CDR3 DNA is TGTGCCAGCAGCACAGGGTTCATGAACACTGAAGCTTTCTTT. It encodes CASSTGFMNTEAFF.

The CDR3 is CASSGTGGHQPQHF. In DNA form, the CDR3 reads TGTGCCAGTTCCGGGACAGGGGGGCATCAGCCCCAGCATTTT. The rearrangement links TRBV2 to TRBJ1-5, with 11 positions matching TRBD1. J was trimmed by 5 bases and V by 9 bases; bases with no gene match: 6. Germline values: CDR1 SNHLY, CDR2 FYNNEI. This CDR3 is 14 amino acids long.

The rearrangement joins TRBV5-5 to TRBJ1-1, with TRBD1 as a possible D gene (6 bases). The CDR3 spans 15 residues. V lost 0 bases to trimming and J lost 3 bases, with 12 bases between them. Germline CDR1 is SGHKS and CDR2 is YYEKEE (reference sequence). The CDR3 bases are TGTGCCAGCAGCTTGGGCGACAGGTTGGACACTGAAGCTTTCTTT. It is translated as CASSLGDRLDTEAFF.

V usage is TRBV29-1 and J usage is TRBJ2-5; tentatively, D is TRBD2 (6 bases). The CDR3 is 12 amino acids. V gave up 6 bases and J gave up 5 bases, with 13 bases separating them. Germline CDR1 and CDR2: SQVTM and ANQGSEA. The CDR3 sequence is CSVRRGPETQYF. The CDR3 bases are TGCAGCGTGAGGAGGGGACCGGAGACCCAGTACTTC.

The genes are TRBV2 and TRBJ2-3, with 7 bases identical to TRBD2. From germline, CDR1 is SNHLY and CDR2 FYNNEI. The CDR3 has 15 amino acids. Trimming removed 5 bases from V and 4 bases from J; junction bases left unmatched: 9. Here the CDR3 reads CASSKGAGWADTQYF. The CDR3 nucleotides are TGTGCCAGCAGTAAAGGAGCGGGGTGGGCAGATACGCAGTATTTT. The full variable domain, in which reference TRBV2 and TRBJ2-3 provide the parts outside the CDR3, is EPEVTQTPSHQVTQMGQEVILRCVPISNHLYFYWYRQILGQKVEFLVSFYNNEISEKSEIFDDQFSVERPDGSNFTLKIRSTKLEDSAMYFCASSKGAGWADTQYFGPGTRLTVL.

V is TRBV21-1 and J is TRBJ2-7; TRBD1 is taken as the D call from the table, unchecked against the DNA. TRBV21-1 is noted as a pseudogene. The CDR3 extends over 16 amino acids. The CDR3 DNA sequence: TGTGCCAGCAGCAAAGCGCCCCAGGACAGGGCCTGCGAGCAGTACTTC. Its translation is CASSKAPQDRACEQYF.

The V gene is TRBV11-2, the J gene TRBJ1-2, with D possibly matching TRBD1 (6 bases). Deletions cut 2 bases from V and 7 bases from J, with 11 bases between. The length of the CDR3 is 13 residues. Germline CDR1 reads SGHAT; CDR2 reads FQNNGV. The CDR3 sequence is CASSLQGRSGYTF. The CDR3 DNA follows: TGTGCCAGCAGCTTACAGGGGCGAAGTGGCTACACCTTC. The full variable domain, rest sourced from reference TRBV11-2 and TRBJ1-2, is EAGVAQSPRYKIIEKRQSVAFWCNPISGHATLYWYQQILGQGPKLLIQFQNNGVVDDSQLPKDRFSAERLKGVDSTLKIQPAKLEDSAVYLCASSLQGRSGYTFGSGTRLTVV.

The chain couples TRBV5-1 to TRBJ2-1; D unclear. Trimming pared 0 bases from V and 2 bases from J, leaving 12 bases between. Germline CDR1 is SGHRS and CDR2 is YFSETQ. The CDR3 runs to 16 residues. The CDR3 DNA is TGCGCCAGCAGCTTGGAATCCGGTGCCCCCTACAATGAGCAGTTCTTC. Translation gives CASSLESGAPYNEQFF.

CDR3 in DNA: TGTGCCAGCAGCACCCAGACTAGCGGGGGATACAATGAGCAGTTCTTC. It translates to CASSTQTSGGYNEQFF. The chain is built from TRBV5-6 and TRBJ2-1, with TRBD2 matching over 12 bases. The CDR3 is 16 residues long. V lost 4 bases and J lost 4; bases outside the gene matches: 6. Germline V CDR1 and CDR2: SGHDT, YYEEEE.

The gene calls are TRBV7-9 and TRBJ2-3, with TRBD1 identical over 7 bases. After removal of 5 bases from V and 6 bases from J, the junction contained 11 bases not matched to a gene. The germline CDR1 and CDR2 sequences are SEHNR and FQNEAQ (reference sequence). This CDR3 is 15 amino acids long. CDR3 DNA: TGTGCCAGCAGCAAATCAGGGGGATTGGGGGATACGCAGTATTTT. This translates into CASSKSGGLGDTQYF.

This clone is a singleton in its sample. This chain joins TRBV6-5 and TRBJ1-3; D is unclear. This CDR3 has 14 residues. CDR1 and CDR2 (germline): MNHEY, SVGAGI. Trimming took 6 bases from V and 4 from J, leaving 13 bases between them. The CDR3 protein is CASRSGSPGNTIYF. The DNA for the CDR3 is TGTGCCAGCAGATCCGGGTCCCCAGGAAACACCATATATTTT.

This chain links TRBV18 with TRBJ1-5; D might be TRBD1 (5 bases). Trimming pared 4 bases from V and 6 bases from J, leaving 10 bases between. The CDR3 length is 13 residues. Looked up from germline, CDR1 is KGHSH and CDR2 is LQKENI. The CDR3 bases are TGTGCCAGCTCACTCGACAGTCTTCAGCCCCAGCATTTT. Translating gives CASSLDSLQPQHF.